The 5 T cell receptor beta chains below all came from one sample that was sequenced in a study of cytomegalovirus exposure and HLA in healthy donors. The PCR employed 60 Vbeta primers together with 13 Jbeta primers. Using immunoSEQ multiplex PCR, the repertoire was profiled, and TCRdb retains in-frame clones only, with some absent. The sample lists 160,000 or so clones, about 77% occurring once. The sequenced sample was PBMCs. These receptors were taken from a man in his 60s in good health and CMV-seronegative.

The rearrangement joins TRBV7-9 to TRBJ2-1, with D maybe TRBD2 (6 bases). The germline V gene encodes CDR1 SEHNR and CDR2 FQNEAQ (reference sequence). Trimming took off 3 bases at V and 8 bases at J, with 17 bases between the two ends. This CDR3 region has 15 residues. CDR3 coding DNA: TGTGCCAGCAGCTTGGGGATATCGGGGGACCATGAGCAGTTCTTC. Amino acid sequence: CASSLGISGDHEQFF.

The chain has TRBV28 and TRBJ2-7; D might be TRBD2 (7 bases). The V gene lost 6 bases and the J gene lost 3 bases, with 21 bases spanning the gap. Germline-derived CDR1 and CDR2 are MDHEN and SYDVKM. The CDR3 sequence is 16 residues long. This chain's CDR3 is CASRFSVEGGGYEQYF. CDR3 DNA sequence: TGTGCCAGCAGATTTTCGGTTGAGGGAGGGGGCTACGAGCAGTACTTC. Full variable domain (outside the CDR3, taken from reference TRBV28 and TRBJ2-7): DVKVTQSSRYLVKRTGEKVFLECVQDMDHENMFWYRQDPGLGLRLIYFSYDVKMKEKGDIPEGYSVSREKKERFSLILESASTNQTSMYLCASRFSVEGGGYEQYFGPGTRLTVT.

The rearrangement uses TRBV2 and TRBJ1-2; tentative D call: TRBD1 (5 bases). CDR3 length: 15 amino acids. V shed 3 bases and J shed 4 bases, with 15 bases lying between them. The germline CDR1 and CDR2 sequences are SNHLY and FYNNEI. The CDR3 loop reads CASSDTGPLSYGYTF. The CDR3, as DNA: TGTGCCAGCAGTGATACAGGCCCCCTTTCCTATGGCTACACCTTC.

The J gene is TRBJ1-6, the V gene TRBV30; 7 bases line up with TRBD1. V was pared by 2 bases and J by 5 bases, with 21 bases of the junction left unmatched. CDR3 length equals 20 residues. CDR1 is GTSNPN, CDR2 SVGIG, per germline (reference sequence). The CDR3, as DNA: TGTGCCTGGAGTCCCCCTCCAGGTAGGTGGCGGGGACAGAATAATTCACCCCTCCACTTT. Translation: CAWSPPPGRWRGQNNSPLHF.

This sequence joins TRBV5-1 and TRBJ1-4; 7 nucleotides line up with TRBD1. Germline loops: CDR1 SGHRS, CDR2 YFSETQ. V trimming: 4 bases; J trimming: 0 bases; junction bases outside the gene matches: 3. There are 15 residues in the CDR3. Here the CDR3 DNA reads TGCGCCAGCAGCCCCGGACAGGCAACTAATGAAAAACTGTTTTTT. Translated, it gives CASSPGQATNEKLFF. Looking up the rest from reference TRBV5-1 and TRBJ1-4 gives the full variable domain: KAGVTQTPRYLIKTRGQQVTLSCSPISGHRSVSWYQQTPGQGLQFLFEYFSETQRNKGNFPGRFSGRQFSNSRSEMNVSTLELGDSALYLCASSPGQATNEKLFFGSGTQLSVL.